This TCR beta chain originates from a study of neoadjuvant anti-PD-1 for oral cavity cancer. Study-wide context: Nivolumab at 3 mg/kg was mostly given biweekly, three to four doses, pre-surgery. Study observations and caveats: PBMC Gini-index clonality exceeded responders' in non-responders post-nivolumab.

CDR1 and CDR2 from the germline V gene are MNHEY and SVGAGI. The CDR3 is made up of 13 amino acids. V lost 6 bases and J 4 bases, leaving 12 bases between the germline ends. Here immunoSEQ multiplex PCR was the method, and the copy in TCRdb shows in-frame clones only, minus some. There are over 6,500 clones in the sample; about four fifths occur only once, and 2.5% to 4% lies in the top ten. This clone was seen a few times. What it binds is unknown. Patients were newly diagnosed with stage II-IVA oral cavity squamous cell carcinoma without prior systemic or radiation treatment. Patients had HPV-negative, locally advanced oral cavity squamous cell carcinoma.

This sample comprised PBMCs, obtained before nivolumab (anti-PD-1) treatment. The chain is built from TRBV6-5 and TRBJ1-2; perhaps TRBD1 as D (5 bases). The TCR originated in a person aged 40 to 85 with oral cavity squamous cell carcinoma. The CDR3 region has the DNA TGTGCCAGCAGCCGGGGACGGATCTATGGCTACACCTTC. Translating gives CASSRGRIYGYTF.